Below are 9 T cell receptor beta chains sequenced from a single sample in a study of response to subunit inactivated influenza vaccine. TCRdb reprocessed the RT-PCR reads via MiXCR and lists one record per CDR3 protein. The sample yields fewer than 800,000 distinct CDR3 sequences, approximately 14% seen once. Source: PBMCs from blood, taken 11 to 12 days after vaccination. The receptors were gathered from a man aged 50-60 years who received an inactivated influenza vaccine.

This clonotype was counted between two and nine times. This chain links TRBV12-3 or TRBV12-4 with TRBJ2-2, with a possible D match to TRBD1 (6 bases). The CDR3 runs to 15 residues. V was cut by 6 bases and J by 4 bases, with 15 bases left in between. The CDR3 sequence: CASRPWTEITGELFF. The CDR3 region has the DNA TGTGCCAGCAGACCCTGGACAGAAATCACCGGGGAGCTGTTTTTT.

The chain combines TRBV10-3 with TRBJ1-6, with a weak D call TRBD1 (6 bases). The V and J ends lost 3 bases and 3 bases respectively, with 6 bases between them. CDR1 is ENHRY, CDR2 SYGVKD, per germline. The CDR3 is 14 amino acids. The CDR3 DNA sequence: TGTGCCATCAGTGACAGGGGCTATAATTCACCCCTCCACTTT. This sequence encodes CAISDRGYNSPLHF.

This clonotype was detected a few times. The J gene is TRBJ2-7, the V gene TRBV15; D is undetermined. Germline lookup yields CDR1 LNHNV and CDR2 YYDKDF (reference sequence). V was pared by 1 base and J by 6 bases, with 19 bases between. The CDR3 contains 16 residues. CDR3 protein: CATSRGGAELLGEQYF. The DNA for the CDR3 is TGTGCCACCAGCAGAGGTGGAGCCGAACTGCTCGGCGAGCAGTACTTC.

This rearrangement joins TRBV28 to TRBJ2-7; D call uncertain. V was cut by 8 bases and J by 4 bases, with 15 bases left in between. CDR1 MDHEN and CDR2 SYDVKM come from the germline V gene. The CDR3 extends over 13 amino acids. In DNA, the CDR3 is TGTGCCAGCGCCGGCTGGGATGGTTACGAGCAGTACTTC. Protein sequence: CASAGWDGYEQYF.

In DNA form, the CDR3 reads TGTGCCATCAGCGGCGCCCGGGGGACGGGGACCTACGAGCAGTACTTC. It specifies CAISGARGTGTYEQYF. The rearrangement links TRBV10-3 to TRBJ2-7; the D gene is possibly TRBD2 (6 bases). Germline lookup yields CDR1 ENHRY and CDR2 SYGVKD. V was pared by 6 bases and J by 2 bases, with 20 bases between. The length of the CDR3 is 16 residues.

This chain connects TRBV6-5 to TRBJ2-2; D is uncertain. CDR3 length equals 15 residues. The ends were cut back, 3 bases at V and 5 bases at J, with 13 bases in the middle. Germline values: CDR1 MNHEY, CDR2 SVGAGI. CDR3 region: CASSYVVRRTGELFF. The CDR3 coding sequence is TGTGCCAGCAGTTATGTGGTCAGGCGAACCGGGGAGCTGTTTTTT.

This chain uses TRBV7-9 with TRBJ1-2; no clear D. V dropped 4 bases and J dropped 4 bases, with 16 bases sitting between them. The CDR3 sequence is 15 residues long. Germline V gene lookup returns CDR1 SEHNR and CDR2 FQNEAQ (reference sequence). Here the CDR3 DNA reads TGTGCCAGCAGCTCCGGGGTGCGGGTCAGCTATGGCTACACCTTC. Its translation: CASSSGVRVSYGYTF.

This clonotype occurred a few times. This chain links TRBV20-1 with TRBJ2-3; D ambiguous. The CDR3 length is 15 residues. Trimming left V 0 bases short and J 1 base short, with 11 bases between. CDR1 is DFQATT and CDR2 is SNEGSKA in the germline V gene (reference sequence). In nucleotides, the CDR3 is TGCAGTGCTAGAGATCCCAATATAGGCACAGATACGCAGTATTTT. Protein sequence: CSARDPNIGTDTQYF.

The rearrangement uses TRBV7-2 and TRBJ1-1, with D maybe TRBD1 (5 bases). This CDR3 spans 16 amino acids. Trimming cost V 6 bases and J 2 bases, with 19 bases left between them. The germline V gene has CDR1 SGHTA and CDR2 FQGNSA. The CDR3 nucleotides are TGTGCCAGCAGTACAAATTGGGGGGGTGGTAACACTGAAGCTTTCTTT. Its translation: CASSTNWGGGNTEAFF.